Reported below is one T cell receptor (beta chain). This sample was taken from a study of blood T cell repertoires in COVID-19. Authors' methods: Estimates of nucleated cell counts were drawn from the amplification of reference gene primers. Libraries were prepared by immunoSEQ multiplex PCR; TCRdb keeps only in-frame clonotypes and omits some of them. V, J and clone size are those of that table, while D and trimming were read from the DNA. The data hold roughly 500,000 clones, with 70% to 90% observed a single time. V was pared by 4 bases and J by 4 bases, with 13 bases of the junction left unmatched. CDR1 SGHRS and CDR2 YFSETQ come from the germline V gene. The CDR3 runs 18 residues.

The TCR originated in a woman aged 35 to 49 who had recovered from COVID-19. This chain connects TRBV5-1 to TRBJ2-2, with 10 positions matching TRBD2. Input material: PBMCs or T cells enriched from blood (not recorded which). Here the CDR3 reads CASSHQDLAGGSTGELFF. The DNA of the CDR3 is TGCGCCAGCAGCCACCAAGACTTAGCGGGAGGCAGCACCGGGGAGCTGTTTTTT.